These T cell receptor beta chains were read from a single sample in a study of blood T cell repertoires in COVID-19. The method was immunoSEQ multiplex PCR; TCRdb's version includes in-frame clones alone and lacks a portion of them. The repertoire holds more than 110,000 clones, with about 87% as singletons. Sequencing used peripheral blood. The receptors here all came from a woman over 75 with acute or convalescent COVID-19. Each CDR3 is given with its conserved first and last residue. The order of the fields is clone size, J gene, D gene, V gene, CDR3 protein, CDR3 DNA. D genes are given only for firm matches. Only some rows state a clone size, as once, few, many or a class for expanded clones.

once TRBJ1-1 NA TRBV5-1 CASSLEAARPEAFF TGCGCCAGCAGCTTGGAAGCGGCGCGACCTGAAGCTTTCTTT
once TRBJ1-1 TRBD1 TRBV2 CASSEVGGQGGTEAFF TGTGCCAGCAGTGAAGTTGGGGGACAGGGAGGCACTGAAGCTTTCTTT
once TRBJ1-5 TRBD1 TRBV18 CASSHGTGGLHQPQHF TGTGCCAGCTCACACGGAACAGGGGGTCTACATCAGCCCCAGCATTTT
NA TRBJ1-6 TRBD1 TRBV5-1 CASSGGTEVSSPLHF TGCGCCAGCAGCGGGGGGACAGAAGTTAGTTCACCCCTCCACTTT
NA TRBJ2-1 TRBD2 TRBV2 CASSGGAGNEQFF TGTGCCAGCAGCGGGGGGGCCGGTAATGAGCAGTTCTTC
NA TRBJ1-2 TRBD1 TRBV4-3 CASSQGDRADGYTF TGCGCCAGCAGCCAAGGAGACAGGGCTGATGGCTACACCTTC
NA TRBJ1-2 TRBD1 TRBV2 CASSPTGIEEYGYTF TGTGCCAGCAGCCCGACAGGGATAGAAGAGTATGGCTACACCTTC
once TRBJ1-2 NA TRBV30 CAWTLLASDGYTF TGTGCCTGGACCCTTCTAGCAAGTGATGGCTACACCTTC
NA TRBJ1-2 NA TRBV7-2 CASSPPNLYGYTF TGTGCCAGCAGCCCCCCTAATCTCTATGGCTACACCTTC
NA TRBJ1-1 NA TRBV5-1 CASSLAGAETEAFF TGCGCCAGCAGCTTGGCCGGAGCGGAGACTGAAGCTTTCTTT
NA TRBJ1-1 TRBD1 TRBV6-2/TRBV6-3 CASSPDRGRSQAFF TGTGCCAGCAGTCCCGACAGGGGGCGGTCTCAAGCTTTCTTT
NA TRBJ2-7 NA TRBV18 CASSHDSYEQYF TGTGCCAGCTCACACGACAGCTACGAGCAGTACTTC
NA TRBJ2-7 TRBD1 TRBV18 CASSLQGTGDYEQYF TGTGCCAGCTCACTACAAGGGACAGGGGACTACGAGCAGTACTTC
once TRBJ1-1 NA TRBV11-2 CASSLGQGGLNTEAFF TGTGCCAGCAGCTTGGGGCAGGGTGGACTAAACACTGAAGCTTTCTTT
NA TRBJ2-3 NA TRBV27 CATDGLRGIPRPDTQYF TGTGCCACCGACGGCCTCAGAGGGATCCCCAGGCCAGATACGCAGTATTTT
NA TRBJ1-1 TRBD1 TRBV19 CASSTRDRNTEAFF TGTGCCAGTAGTACCCGGGACAGGAACACTGAAGCTTTCTTT
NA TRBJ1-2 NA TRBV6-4 CASSHERGTNYGYTF TGTGCCAGCAGCCATGAGAGAGGTACCAACTATGGCTACACCTTC
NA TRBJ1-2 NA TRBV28 CASPRGESYGYTF TGTGCCAGCCCCCGGGGGGAGAGCTATGGCTACACCTTC
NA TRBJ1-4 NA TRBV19 CASSLRGGNEKLFF TGTGCCAGCTCCCTGCGAGGAGGAAATGAAAAACTGTTTTTT
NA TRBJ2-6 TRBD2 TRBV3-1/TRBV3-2 CASSQEREGLAGGCGANVLTF TGTGCCAGCAGCCAAGAGAGGGAAGGACTAGCGGGGGGGTGTGGGGCCAACGTCCTGACTTTC
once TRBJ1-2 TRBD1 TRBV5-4 CASSRDSLGGYTF TGTGCCAGCAGCCGGGACAGCCTAGGTGGCTACACCTTC
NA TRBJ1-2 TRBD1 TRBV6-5 CASTSVAGGLYTF TGTGCCAGCACCTCAGTGGCAGGGGGACTCTACACCTTC
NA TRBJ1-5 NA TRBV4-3 CASSQNRDQPQHF TGCGCCAGCAGCCAAAACAGGGATCAGCCCCAGCATTTT
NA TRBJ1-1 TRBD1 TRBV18 CASSPGQGATEAFF TGTGCCAGCTCACCGGGACAGGGGGCAACTGAAGCTTTCTTT
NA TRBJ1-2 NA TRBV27 CASSLRQGSYGYTF TGTGCCAGCAGTTTGAGGCAGGGGAGCTATGGCTACACCTTC
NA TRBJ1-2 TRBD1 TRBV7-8 CASSPRDRYYGYTF TGTGCCAGCAGCCCCCGGGACAGATACTATGGCTACACCTTC
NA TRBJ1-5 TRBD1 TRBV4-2 CASSQYRGDWGQPQHF TGTGCCAGCAGCCAATACAGGGGGGACTGGGGACAGCCCCAGCATTTT
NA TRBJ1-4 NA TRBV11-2 CASSRVATNEKLFF TGTGCCAGCAGCCGAGTTGCAACTAATGAAAAACTGTTTTTT
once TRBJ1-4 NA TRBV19 CASSPTVRNEKLFF TGTGCCAGTAGCCCGACAGTACGAAATGAAAAACTGTTTTTT
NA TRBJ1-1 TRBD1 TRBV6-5 CASSYSYRGNTEAFF TGTGCCAGCAGTTACTCGTACAGGGGAAACACTGAAGCTTTCTTT
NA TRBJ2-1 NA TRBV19 CASSRGDSDYNEQFF TGTGCCAGTAGTAGGGGGGACAGCGATTACAATGAGCAGTTCTTC
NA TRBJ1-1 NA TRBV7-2 CASSLGGSVSTAFF TGTGCCAGCAGCTTAGGCGGTTCGGTCTCCACCGCTTTCTTT
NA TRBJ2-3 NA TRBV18 CASSPVGGGDTQYF TGTGCCAGCTCACCAGTAGGAGGAGGAGATACGCAGTATTTT
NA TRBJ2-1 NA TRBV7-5 CARSLGQGASYNEQFF TGTGCCAGAAGCTTAGGACAGGGGGCTTCCTACAATGAGCAGTTCTTC
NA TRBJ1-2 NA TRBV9 CASSVGGFYGYTF TGTGCCAGCAGCGTTGGGGGGTTCTATGGCTACACCTTC
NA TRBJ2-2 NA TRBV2 CASNPTINTGELFF TGTGCCAGCAATCCGACTATCAACACCGGGGAGCTGTTTTTT
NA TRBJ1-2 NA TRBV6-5 CARSYPGGGTYGYTF TGTGCCCGCAGTTACCCGGGGGGGGGTACCTATGGCTACACCTTC
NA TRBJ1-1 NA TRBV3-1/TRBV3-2 CASSQGWGRDTEAFF TGTGCCAGCAGCCAGGGGTGGGGGAGGGACACTGAAGCTTTCTTT
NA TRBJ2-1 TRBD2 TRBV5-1 CASSFGLAIYNEQFF TGCGCCAGCAGTTTTGGACTAGCCATCTACAATGAGCAGTTCTTC
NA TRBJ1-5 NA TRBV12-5 CASGLDSGGNQPQHF TGTGCTAGTGGTTTGGACTCGGGGGGCAATCAGCCCCAGCATTTT
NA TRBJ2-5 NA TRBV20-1 CSASGGQASKWTQYF TGCAGTGCTAGTGGGGGGCAAGCCTCGAAGTGGACCCAGTACTTC
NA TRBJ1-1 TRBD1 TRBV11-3 CASSIGTGASEAFF TGTGCCAGCAGCATAGGGACAGGGGCTTCTGAAGCTTTCTTT
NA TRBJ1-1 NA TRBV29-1 CSVENRVAGTEAFF TGCAGCGTTGAAAACAGGGTCGCGGGCACTGAAGCTTTCTTT
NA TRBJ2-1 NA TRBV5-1 CASSLLGEGNEQFF TGCGCCAGCAGCTTGTTAGGGGAAGGCAATGAGCAGTTCTTC
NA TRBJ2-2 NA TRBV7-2 CASSYRTGTGELFF TGTGCCAGCAGCTACAGGACGGGCACCGGGGAGCTGTTTTTT
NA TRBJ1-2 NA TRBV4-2 CASSPGEGGYGYTF TGTGCCAGCAGCCCTGGAGAGGGAGGCTATGGCTACACCTTC
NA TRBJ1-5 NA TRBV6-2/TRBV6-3 CASSPANLYQPQHF TGTGCCAGCAGCCCTGCGAACCTATATCAGCCCCAGCATTTT
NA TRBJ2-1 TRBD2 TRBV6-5 CASRFMGGDEQFF TGTGCCAGCAGGTTCATGGGGGGGGATGAGCAGTTCTTC
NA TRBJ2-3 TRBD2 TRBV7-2 CASSLGGFTDTQYF TGTGCCAGCAGCTTGGGGGGGTTCACAGATACGCAGTATTTT
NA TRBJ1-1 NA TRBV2 CASWPGNTEAFF TGTGCCTCCTGGCCGGGGAACACTGAAGCTTTCTTT
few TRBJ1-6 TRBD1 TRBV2 CASSPGQGNSPLHF TGTGCCAGCAGTCCGGGACAGGGAAATTCACCCCTCCACTTT
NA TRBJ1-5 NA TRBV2 CASRAAGGNQPQHF TGTGCCAGCAGGGCCGCCGGAGGCAATCAGCCCCAGCATTTT
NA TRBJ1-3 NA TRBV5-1 CASSPTEADGNTIYF TGCGCCAGCAGCCCAACGGAGGCGGACGGAAACACCATATATTTT
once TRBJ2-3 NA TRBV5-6 CASSTSGTDTQYF TGTGCCAGCAGCACATCAGGGACAGATACGCAGTATTTT
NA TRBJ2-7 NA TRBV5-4 CASSPTGGEGKYF TGTGCCAGCAGCCCGACCGGGGGTGAAGGGAAGTACTTC